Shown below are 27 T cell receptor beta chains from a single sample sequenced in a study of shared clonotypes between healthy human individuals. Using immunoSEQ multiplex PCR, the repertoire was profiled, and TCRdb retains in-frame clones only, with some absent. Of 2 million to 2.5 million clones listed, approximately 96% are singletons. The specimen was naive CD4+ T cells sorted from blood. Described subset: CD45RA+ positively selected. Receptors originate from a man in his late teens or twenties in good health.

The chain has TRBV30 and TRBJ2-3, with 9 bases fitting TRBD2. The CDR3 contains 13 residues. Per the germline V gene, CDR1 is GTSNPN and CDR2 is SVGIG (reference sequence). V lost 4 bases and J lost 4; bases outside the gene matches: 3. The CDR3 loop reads CAWTRLAADTQYF. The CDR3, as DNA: TGTGCCTGGACACGACTAGCGGCAGATACGCAGTATTTT.

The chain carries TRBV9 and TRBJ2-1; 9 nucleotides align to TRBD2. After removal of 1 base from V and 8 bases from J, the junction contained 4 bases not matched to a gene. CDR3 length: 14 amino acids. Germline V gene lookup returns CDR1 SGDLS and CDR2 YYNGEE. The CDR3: CASSVSPSGDEQFF. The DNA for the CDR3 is TGTGCCAGCAGCGTAAGCCCTAGCGGGGATGAGCAGTTCTTC.

CDR3 in DNA: TGTGCCAGCAGCCGCCCCGGGGCGACCACTGAAGCTTTCTTT. Its protein product is CASSRPGATTEAFF. The chain recombines TRBV4-2 with TRBJ1-1; D might be TRBD1 (5 bases). The CDR3 extends over 14 amino acids. V was shortened by 4 bases and J by 4 bases, with 13 bases between the two germline ends. Germline CDR1 and CDR2: LGHNA and YNFKEQ.

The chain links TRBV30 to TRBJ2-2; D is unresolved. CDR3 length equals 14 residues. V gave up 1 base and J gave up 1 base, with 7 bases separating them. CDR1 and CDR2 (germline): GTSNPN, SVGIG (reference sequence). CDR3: CAWSGSMNTGELFF. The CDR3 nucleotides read TGTGCCTGGAGTGGCTCCATGAACACCGGGGAGCTGTTTTTT.

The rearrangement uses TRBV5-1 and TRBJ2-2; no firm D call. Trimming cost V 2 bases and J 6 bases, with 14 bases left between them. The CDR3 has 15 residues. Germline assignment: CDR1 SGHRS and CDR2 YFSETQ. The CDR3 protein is CASSLVLTPAGELFF. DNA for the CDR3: TGCGCCAGCAGCTTAGTACTCACCCCAGCCGGGGAGCTGTTTTTT. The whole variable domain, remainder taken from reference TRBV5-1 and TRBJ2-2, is KAGVTQTPRYLIKTRGQQVTLSCSPISGHRSVSWYQQTPGQGLQFLFEYFSETQRNKGNFPGRFSGRQFSNSRSEMNVSTLELGDSALYLCASSLVLTPAGELFFGEGSRLTVL.

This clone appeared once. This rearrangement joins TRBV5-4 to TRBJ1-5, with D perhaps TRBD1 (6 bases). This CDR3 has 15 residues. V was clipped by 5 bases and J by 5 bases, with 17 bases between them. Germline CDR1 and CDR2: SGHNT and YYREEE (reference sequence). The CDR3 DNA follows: TGTGCCAGCAGTGAAGGGGGGGGTCCTGATCAGCCCCAGCATTTT. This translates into CASSEGGGPDQPQHF.

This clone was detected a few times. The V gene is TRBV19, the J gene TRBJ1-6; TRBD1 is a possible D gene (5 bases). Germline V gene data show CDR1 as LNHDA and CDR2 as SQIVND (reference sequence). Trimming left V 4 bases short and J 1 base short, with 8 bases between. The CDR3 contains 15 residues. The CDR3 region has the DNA TGTGCCAGTAGTACTCAGGGATCCTATAATTCACCCCTCCACTTT. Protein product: CASSTQGSYNSPLHF.

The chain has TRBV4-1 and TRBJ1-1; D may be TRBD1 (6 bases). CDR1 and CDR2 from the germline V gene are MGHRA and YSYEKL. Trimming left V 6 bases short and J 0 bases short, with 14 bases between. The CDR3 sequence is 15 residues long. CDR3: CASRPLTGLNTEAFF. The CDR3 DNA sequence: TGCGCCAGCAGACCGCTGACAGGCTTGAACACTGAAGCTTTCTTT.

The CDR3 protein is CASSTLQFDGEAFF. The CDR3 DNA reads TGTGCCAGCTCAACACTGCAATTCGACGGTGAAGCTTTCTTT. The chain has TRBV18 and TRBJ1-1; no definite D call. Trimming cost V 5 bases and J 7 bases, with 17 bases left between them. Looked up from germline, CDR1 is KGHSH and CDR2 is LQKENI. The CDR3 sequence is 14 residues long.

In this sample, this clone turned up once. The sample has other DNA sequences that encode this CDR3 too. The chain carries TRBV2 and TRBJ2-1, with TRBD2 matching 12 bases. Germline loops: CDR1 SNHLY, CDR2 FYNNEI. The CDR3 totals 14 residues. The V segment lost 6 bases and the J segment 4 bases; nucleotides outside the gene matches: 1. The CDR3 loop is CASSGLAGYNEQFF. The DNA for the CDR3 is TGTGCCAGCAGCGGACTAGCGGGGTACAATGAGCAGTTCTTC.

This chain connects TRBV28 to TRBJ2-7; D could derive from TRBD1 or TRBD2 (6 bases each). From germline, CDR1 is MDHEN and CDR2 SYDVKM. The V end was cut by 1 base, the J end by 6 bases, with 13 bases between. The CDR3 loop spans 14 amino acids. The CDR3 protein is CASSLFGGPGEQYF. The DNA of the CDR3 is TGTGCCAGCAGTTTATTTGGGGGGCCCGGCGAGCAGTACTTC.

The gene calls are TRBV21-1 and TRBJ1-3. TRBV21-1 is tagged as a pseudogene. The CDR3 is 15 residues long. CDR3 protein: CASSTLGSSGNTIYF. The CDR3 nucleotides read TGTGCCAGCAGCACCCTTGGGAGCTCTGGAAACACCATATATTTT.

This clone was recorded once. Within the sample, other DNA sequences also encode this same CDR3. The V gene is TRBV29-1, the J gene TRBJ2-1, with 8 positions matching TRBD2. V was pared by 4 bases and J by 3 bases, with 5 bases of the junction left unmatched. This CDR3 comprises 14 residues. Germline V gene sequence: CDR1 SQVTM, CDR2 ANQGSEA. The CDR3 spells CSVGGTSGYNEQFF. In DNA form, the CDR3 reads TGCAGCGTTGGGGGAACTAGCGGCTACAATGAGCAGTTCTTC.

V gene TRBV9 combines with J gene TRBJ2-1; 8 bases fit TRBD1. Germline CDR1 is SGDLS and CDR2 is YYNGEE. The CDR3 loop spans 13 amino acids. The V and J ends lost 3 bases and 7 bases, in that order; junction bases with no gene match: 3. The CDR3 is CASSGTGLNEQFF. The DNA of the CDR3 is TGTGCCAGCAGCGGGACAGGGTTGAATGAGCAGTTCTTC.

CDR3 sequence (DNA): TGTGCCAGCAGCCTAGGACAGGGGGGCTATGGCTACACCTTC. Amino acids: CASSLGQGGYGYTF. The rearrangement joins TRBV7-9 to TRBJ1-2; TRBD1 matches at 10 bases. This CDR3 comprises 14 residues. From germline, CDR1 is SEHNR and CDR2 FQNEAQ (reference sequence). J gave up 4 bases and V 5 bases, and 4 bases lay outside the gene matches.

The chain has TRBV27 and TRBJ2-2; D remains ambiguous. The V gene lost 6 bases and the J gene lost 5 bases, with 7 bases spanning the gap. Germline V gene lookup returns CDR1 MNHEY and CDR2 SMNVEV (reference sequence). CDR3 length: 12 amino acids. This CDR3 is CASREWTGELFF. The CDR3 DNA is TGTGCCAGCAGAGAGTGGACCGGGGAGCTGTTTTTT.

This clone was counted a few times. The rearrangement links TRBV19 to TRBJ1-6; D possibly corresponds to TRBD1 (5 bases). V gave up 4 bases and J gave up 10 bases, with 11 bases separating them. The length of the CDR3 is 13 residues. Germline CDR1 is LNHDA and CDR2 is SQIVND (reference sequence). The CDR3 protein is CASSSTGESPLHF. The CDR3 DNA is TGTGCCAGTAGTAGTACGGGGGAATCACCCCTCCACTTT.

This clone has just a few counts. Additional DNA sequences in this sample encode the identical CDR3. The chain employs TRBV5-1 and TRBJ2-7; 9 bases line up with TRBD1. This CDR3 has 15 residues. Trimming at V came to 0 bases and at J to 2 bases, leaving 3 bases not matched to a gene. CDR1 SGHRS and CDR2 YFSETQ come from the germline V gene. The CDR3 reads CASSLVGQGPYEQYF. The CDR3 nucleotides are TGCGCCAGCAGCTTGGTAGGACAGGGGCCCTACGAGCAGTACTTC.

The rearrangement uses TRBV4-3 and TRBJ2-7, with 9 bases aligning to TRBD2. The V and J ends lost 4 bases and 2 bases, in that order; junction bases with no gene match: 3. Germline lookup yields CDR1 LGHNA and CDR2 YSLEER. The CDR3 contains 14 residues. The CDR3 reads CASSRLAGTYEQYF. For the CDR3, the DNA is TGCGCCAGCAGCCGGCTAGCGGGAACCTACGAGCAGTACTTC.

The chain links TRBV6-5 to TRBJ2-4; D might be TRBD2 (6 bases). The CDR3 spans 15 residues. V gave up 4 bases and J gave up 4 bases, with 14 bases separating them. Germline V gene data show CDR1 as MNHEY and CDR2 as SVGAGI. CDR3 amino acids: CASSSSWGGKNIQYF. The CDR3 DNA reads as TGTGCCAGCAGTTCCTCTTGGGGAGGAAAAAACATTCAGTACTTC.

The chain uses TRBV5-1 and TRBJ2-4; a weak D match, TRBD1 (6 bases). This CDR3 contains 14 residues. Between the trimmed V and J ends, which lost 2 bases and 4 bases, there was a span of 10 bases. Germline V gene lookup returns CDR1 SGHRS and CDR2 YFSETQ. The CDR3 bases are TGCGCCAGCAGCTTAGACACAGGGAAAAACATTCAGTACTTC. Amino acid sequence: CASSLDTGKNIQYF.

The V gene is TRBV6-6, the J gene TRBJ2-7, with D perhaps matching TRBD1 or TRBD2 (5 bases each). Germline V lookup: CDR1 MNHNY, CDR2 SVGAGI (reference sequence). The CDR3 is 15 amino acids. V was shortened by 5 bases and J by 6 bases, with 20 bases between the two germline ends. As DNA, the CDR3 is TGTGCCAGCAGTCAGTCGGGACCCCTTCGAGCCGAGCAGTACTTC. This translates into CASSQSGPLRAEQYF.

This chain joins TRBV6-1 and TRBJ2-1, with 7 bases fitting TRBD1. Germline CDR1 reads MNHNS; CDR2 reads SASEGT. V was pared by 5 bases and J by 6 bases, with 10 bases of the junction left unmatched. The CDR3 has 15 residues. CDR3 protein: CASSFHRDRANEQFF. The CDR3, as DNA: TGTGCCAGCAGTTTTCACCGGGACAGAGCCAATGAGCAGTTCTTC.

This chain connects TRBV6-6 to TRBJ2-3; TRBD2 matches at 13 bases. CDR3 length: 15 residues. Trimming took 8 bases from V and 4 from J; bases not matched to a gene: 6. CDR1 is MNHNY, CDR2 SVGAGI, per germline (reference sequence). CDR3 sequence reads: CASLPTSGGADTQYF. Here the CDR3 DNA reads TGTGCCAGCTTGCCAACTAGCGGGGGGGCAGATACGCAGTATTTT.

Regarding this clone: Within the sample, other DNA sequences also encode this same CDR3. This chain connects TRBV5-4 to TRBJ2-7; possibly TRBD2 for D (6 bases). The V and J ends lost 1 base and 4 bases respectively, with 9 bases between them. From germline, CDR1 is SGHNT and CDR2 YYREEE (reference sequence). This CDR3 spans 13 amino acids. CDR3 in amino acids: CASSLPTSYEQYF. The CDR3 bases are TGTGCCAGCAGCTTGCCGACTAGTTACGAGCAGTACTTC.

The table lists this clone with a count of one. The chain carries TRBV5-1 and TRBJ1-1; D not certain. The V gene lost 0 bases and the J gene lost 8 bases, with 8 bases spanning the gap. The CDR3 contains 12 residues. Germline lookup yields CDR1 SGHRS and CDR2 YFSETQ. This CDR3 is CASSLVGHEAFF. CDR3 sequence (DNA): TGCGCCAGCAGCTTGGTGGGTCACGAAGCTTTCTTT. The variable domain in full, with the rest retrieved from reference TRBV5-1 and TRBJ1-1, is KAGVTQTPRYLIKTRGQQVTLSCSPISGHRSVSWYQQTPGQGLQFLFEYFSETQRNKGNFPGRFSGRQFSNSRSEMNVSTLELGDSALYLCASSLVGHEAFFGQGTRLTVV.

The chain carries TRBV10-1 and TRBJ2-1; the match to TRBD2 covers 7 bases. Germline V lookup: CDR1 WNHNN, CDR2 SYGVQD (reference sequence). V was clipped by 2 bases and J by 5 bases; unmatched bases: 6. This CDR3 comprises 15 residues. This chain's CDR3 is CASSEHLAGDNEQFF. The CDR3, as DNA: TGCGCCAGCAGTGAGCATCTGGCGGGGGACAATGAGCAGTTCTTC.